This TCR beta chain was profiled in a study of blood T cell repertoires in COVID-19 (dated by TCRdb to about 2020). Notes on the research overall: Samples from collaborators originated in the United States, Italy and Spain and spanned both the acute and convalescent phases of COVID-19. The prospective study material was composed of cDNA or gDNA derived from T cells, B-cell-depleted T cells, or PBMCs. Deeply sampled blood TCRbeta repertoires from subjects exposed to, actively infected with, or recovered from COVID-19 were included in the dataset. The repertoires were released in a freely available public database meant as a resource for research on the immune response to SARS-CoV-2. Samples came from the ongoing ImmuneRACE study (first 160 participants) plus 1,254 subjects from 6 global collaborators. Nearly every sample came with metadata listing a de-identified subject ID, COVID-19 status, age in years and sex. Where HLA class I and class II types were available, the types were taken from metadata supplied by the sample provider, not from assay-based typing.

Worth noting for this clone: The specificity of this receptor is unknown. Per-base qualities were not stored, and no clone one base away is much larger.

The full study reports these points: Clinical and demographic metadata were provided uncurated, with the amount varying by source and participant.

Each collaborating institution followed its own protocols to collect whole blood in K2EDTA tubes. For TCRbeta analysis, collaborator samples were shipped as frozen whole blood, as isolated PBMCs, or as DNA extracted from either sample type. TCRbeta CDR3 regions were amplified from genomic DNA by means of the immunoSEQ Assay, a bias-controlled multiplex PCR. In the original analysis: The number of nucleated cells in each sample was estimated by amplification of reference gene primers within the assay. To quantify the absolute abundance of each unique TCRbeta CDR3 rearrangement, sequence reads were collapsed and filtered. For each sample, productive Simpson clonality was calculated as the square root of Simpson's diversity index over productive rearrangements. The table was pulled from immuneACCESS by TCRdb, which kept in-frame rearrangements only. Such tables lose some clones; where checked, under half of the loss comes from unresolved V genes, and the rest has no known cause. The V and J calls and the clone size are those of that table, but D and trimming were determined from the DNA. The sample table records about 130,000 clones; 84% of these occur just once. The ten largest account for 35% to 55% of the sample.

The TCR comes from a human donor in a cohort sampled during active COVID-19. Sequenced material: peripheral blood.

The CDR3 protein: CASSDGGEAFF. Here is the DNA: TGTGCCAGCAGTGACGGGGGTGAAGCTTTCTTT. This receptor chain uses TRBV6-1 and TRBJ1-1, with TRBD1 perhaps the D gene, on 5 matching bases. CDR1 MNHNS and CDR2 SASEGT are derived from the germline V gene. Relative to germline, V is 3 bases shorter and J is 7 bases shorter, with 6 bases between their ends. The CDR3 runs 11 amino acids, cysteine and phenylalanine included. Of the read, only the CDR3 DNA is kept; its 33 bases are in frame from base 1.